The entry that follows covers one T cell receptor beta chain sequence. Its antigen is as yet unknown. This CDR3 comprises 17 residues. CDR1 is MNHNY, CDR2 SVGAGI, per germline (reference sequence). The ends were cut back, 6 bases at V and 3 bases at J, with 23 bases in the middle. TCRdb reprocessed the reads with MiXCR, giving one entry per CDR3 protein. Here the sample spans around 170,000 distinct CDR3 sequences, roughly 18% being singletons. The data derive from a study of T cell repertoires in cytomegalovirus infection. Study-wide background: CMV infection plus the matching HLA type was flagged by public TCR beta signatures.

Overall study findings and caveats: Dominating the ex vivo response were TCR beta clonotypes that were CMV-specific and HLA-C-restricted.

The origin of this receptor is a human donor in good health (CMV status not recorded). Some clones in this sample may be carry-over from other donors' samples. The source material was CD8+ T cells from PBMCs. The J gene is TRBJ2-5, the V gene TRBV6-6, with D perhaps assigned TRBD1 or TRBD2 (5 bases each). The CDR3 here is CASSAYLLRDAEETQYF. CDR3 DNA: TGTGCCAGCAGCGCCTATCTACTCCGGGACGCCGAAGAGACCCAGTACTTC.